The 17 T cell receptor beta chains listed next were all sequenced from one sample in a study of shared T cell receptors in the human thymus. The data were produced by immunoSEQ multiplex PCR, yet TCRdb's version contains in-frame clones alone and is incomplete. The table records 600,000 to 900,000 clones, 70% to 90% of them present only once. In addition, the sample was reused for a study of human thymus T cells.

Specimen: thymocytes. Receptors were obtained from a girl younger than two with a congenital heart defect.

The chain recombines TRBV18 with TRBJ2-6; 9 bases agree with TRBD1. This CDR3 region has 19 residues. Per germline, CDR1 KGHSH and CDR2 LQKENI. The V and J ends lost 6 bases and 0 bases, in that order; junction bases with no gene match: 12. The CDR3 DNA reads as TGTGCCAGCTCCCCCGGGACAGGGAAGTGGGACTCTGGGGCCAACGTCCTGACTTTC. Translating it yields CASSPGTGKWDSGANVLTF.

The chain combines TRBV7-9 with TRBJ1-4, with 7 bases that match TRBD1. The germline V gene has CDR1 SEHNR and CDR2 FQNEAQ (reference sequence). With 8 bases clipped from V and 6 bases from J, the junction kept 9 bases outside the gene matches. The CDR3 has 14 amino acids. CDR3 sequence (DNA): TGTGCCAGCGACAACCAGGGGGGTTATGAAAAACTGTTTTTT. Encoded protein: CASDNQGGYEKLFF. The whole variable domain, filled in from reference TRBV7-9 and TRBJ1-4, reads DTGVSQNPRHKITKRGQNVTFRCDPISEHNRLYWYRQTLGQGPEFLTYFQNEAQLEKSRLLSDRFSAERPKGSFSTLEIQRTEQGDSAMYLCASDNQGGYEKLFFGSGTQLSVL.

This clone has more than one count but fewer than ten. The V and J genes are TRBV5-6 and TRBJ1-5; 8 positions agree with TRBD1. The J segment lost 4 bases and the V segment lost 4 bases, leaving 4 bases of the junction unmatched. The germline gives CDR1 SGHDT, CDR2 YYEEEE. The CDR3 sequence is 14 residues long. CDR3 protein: CASSLDRANQPQHF. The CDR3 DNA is TGTGCCAGCAGCCTGGACAGGGCTAATCAGCCCCAGCATTTT. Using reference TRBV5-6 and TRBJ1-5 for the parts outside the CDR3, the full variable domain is DAGVTQSPTHLIKTRGQQVTLRCSPKSGHDTVSWYQQALGQGPQFIFQYYEEEERQRGNFPDRFSGHQFPNYSSELNVNALLLGDSALYLCASSLDRANQPQHFGDGTRLSIL.

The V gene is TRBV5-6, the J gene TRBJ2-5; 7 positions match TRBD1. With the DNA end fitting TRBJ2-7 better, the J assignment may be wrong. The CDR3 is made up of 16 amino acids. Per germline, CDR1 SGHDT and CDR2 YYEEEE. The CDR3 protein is CASSLNTGDDSYEQYF. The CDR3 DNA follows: TGTGCCAGCAGCTTGAATACAGGGGACGACTCCTACGAGCAGTACTTC.

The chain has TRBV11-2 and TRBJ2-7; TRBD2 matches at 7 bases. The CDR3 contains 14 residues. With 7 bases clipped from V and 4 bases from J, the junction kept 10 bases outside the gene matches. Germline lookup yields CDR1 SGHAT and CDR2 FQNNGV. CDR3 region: CASTPGLMGYEQYF. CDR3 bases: TGTGCCAGCACCCCGGGACTAATGGGGTACGAGCAGTACTTC.

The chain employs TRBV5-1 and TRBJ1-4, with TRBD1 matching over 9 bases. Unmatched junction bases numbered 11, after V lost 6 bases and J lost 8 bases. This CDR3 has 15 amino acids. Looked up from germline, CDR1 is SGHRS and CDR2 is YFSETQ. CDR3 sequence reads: CASTEAGTGSEKLFF. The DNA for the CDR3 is TGCGCCAGCACCGAAGCCGGGACAGGGAGCGAAAAACTGTTTTTT.

CDR3 sequence: CATTNSPLHF. The DNA of the CDR3 is TGTGCCACAACAAATTCACCCCTCCACTTT. The chain employs TRBV2 and TRBJ1-6, with no clear D. Germline CDR1 reads SNHLY; CDR2 reads FYNNEI. The CDR3 runs to 10 residues. V was trimmed by 10 bases and J by 7 bases, leaving 5 bases between them.

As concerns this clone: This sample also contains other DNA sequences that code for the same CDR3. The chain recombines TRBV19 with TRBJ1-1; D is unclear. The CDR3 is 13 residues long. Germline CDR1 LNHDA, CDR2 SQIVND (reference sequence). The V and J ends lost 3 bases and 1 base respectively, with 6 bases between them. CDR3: CASSISGNTEAFF. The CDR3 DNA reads TGTGCCAGTAGTATTTCAGGGAACACTGAAGCTTTCTTT.

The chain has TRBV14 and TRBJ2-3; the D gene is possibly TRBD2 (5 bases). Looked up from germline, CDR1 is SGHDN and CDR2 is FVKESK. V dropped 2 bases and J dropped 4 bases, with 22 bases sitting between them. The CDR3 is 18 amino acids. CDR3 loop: CASSQKPPPSRESDTQYF. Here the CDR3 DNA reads TGTGCCAGCAGCCAAAAACCTCCCCCTAGCCGGGAATCAGATACGCAGTATTTT.

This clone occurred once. The CDR3 nucleotides are TGTGCCACCGATTTCCGGGGACAGGGGGCATTGGATGGCTACACCTTC. This encodes CATDFRGQGALDGYTF. This chain uses TRBV10-3 with TRBJ1-2; 12 nucleotides agree with TRBD1. This CDR3 is 16 amino acids long. J was trimmed by 6 bases and V by 10 bases; bases with no gene match: 15. Germline lookup yields CDR1 ENHRY and CDR2 SYGVKD.

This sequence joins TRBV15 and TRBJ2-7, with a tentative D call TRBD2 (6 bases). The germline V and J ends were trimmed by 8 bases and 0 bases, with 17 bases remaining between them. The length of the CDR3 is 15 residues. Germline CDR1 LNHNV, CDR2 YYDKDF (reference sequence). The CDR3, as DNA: TGTGCCACCGCGACTACTAGCCCAAGCTCCTACGAGCAGTACTTC. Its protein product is CATATTSPSSYEQYF.

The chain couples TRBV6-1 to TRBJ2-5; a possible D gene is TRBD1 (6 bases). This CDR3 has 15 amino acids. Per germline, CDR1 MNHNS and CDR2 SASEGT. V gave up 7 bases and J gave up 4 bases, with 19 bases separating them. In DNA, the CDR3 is TGTGCCAGCAACCTGAACAGGGAAGTGAGAGAGACCCAGTACTTC. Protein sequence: CASNLNREVRETQYF.

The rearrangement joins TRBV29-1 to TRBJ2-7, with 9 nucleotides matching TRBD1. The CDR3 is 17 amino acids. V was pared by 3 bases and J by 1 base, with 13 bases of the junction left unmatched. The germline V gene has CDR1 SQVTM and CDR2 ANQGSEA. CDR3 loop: CSVDLSKGTGKSYEQYF. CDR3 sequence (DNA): TGCAGCGTTGATCTGAGTAAGGGGACAGGGAAATCCTACGAGCAGTACTTC.

Here the CDR3 reads CASSQDPGSQNYEQYF. The CDR3 DNA follows: TGCGCCAGCAGCCAAGACCCCGGGTCGCAAAACTACGAGCAGTACTTC. This rearrangement joins TRBV4-1 to TRBJ2-7; D not resolved. Trimming cost V 0 bases and J 3 bases, with 15 bases left between them. Germline V gene lookup returns CDR1 MGHRA and CDR2 YSYEKL. CDR3 length: 16 residues.

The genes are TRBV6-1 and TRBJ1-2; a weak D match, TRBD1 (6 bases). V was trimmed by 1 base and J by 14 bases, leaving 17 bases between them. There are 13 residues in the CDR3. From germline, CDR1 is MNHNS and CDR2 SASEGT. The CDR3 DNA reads TGTGCCAGCAGTGAAGGGGTAAGGCCCCAGGGGACCTTC. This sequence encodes CASSEGVRPQGTF.

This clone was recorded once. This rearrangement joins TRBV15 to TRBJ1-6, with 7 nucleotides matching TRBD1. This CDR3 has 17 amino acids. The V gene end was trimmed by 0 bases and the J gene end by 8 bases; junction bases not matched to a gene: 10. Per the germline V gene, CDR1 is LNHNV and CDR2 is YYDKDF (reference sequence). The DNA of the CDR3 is TGTGCCACCAGCAGAGAAGACCTCCTAGGGGGCGATTCACCCCTCCACTTT. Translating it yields CATSREDLLGGDSPLHF.

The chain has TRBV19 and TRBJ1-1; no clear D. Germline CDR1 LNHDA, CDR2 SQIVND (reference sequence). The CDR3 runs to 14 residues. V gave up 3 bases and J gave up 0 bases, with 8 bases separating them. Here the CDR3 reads CASSMVGMNTEAFF. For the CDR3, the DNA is TGTGCCAGTAGTATGGTTGGCATGAACACTGAAGCTTTCTTT. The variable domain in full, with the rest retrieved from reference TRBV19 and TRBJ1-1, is DGGITQSPKYLFRKEGQNVTLSCEQNLNHDAMYWYRQDPGQGLRLIYYSQIVNDFQKGDIAEGYSVSREKKESFPLTVTSAQKNPTAFYLCASSMVGMNTEAFFGQGTRLTVV.